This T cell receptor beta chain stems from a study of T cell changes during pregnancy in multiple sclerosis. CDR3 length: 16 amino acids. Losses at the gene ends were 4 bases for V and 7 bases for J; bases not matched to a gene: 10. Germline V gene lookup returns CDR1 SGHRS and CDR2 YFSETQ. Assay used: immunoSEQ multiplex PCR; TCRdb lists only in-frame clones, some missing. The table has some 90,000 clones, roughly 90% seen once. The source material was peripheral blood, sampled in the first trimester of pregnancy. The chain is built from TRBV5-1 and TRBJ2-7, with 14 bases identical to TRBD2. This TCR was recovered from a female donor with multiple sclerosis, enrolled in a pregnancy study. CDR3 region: CASSPRLAGGPMEQYF. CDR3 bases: TGCGCCAGCAGCCCCAGACTAGCGGGAGGGCCGATGGAGCAGTACTTC.